The 5 T cell receptor beta chains presented below share a single source sample, sequenced in a study of blood T cell repertoires in COVID-19. Assay used: immunoSEQ multiplex PCR; TCRdb lists only in-frame clones, some missing. The sample yields more than 150,000 clones, about 90% seen once. The sequencing sample was made of PBMCs or T cells enriched from blood (not recorded which). The receptors come from a woman aged 45-60 years who had recovered from COVID-19.

The CDR3 DNA is TGTGCCAGCAGCCAAGGGACAGGGGGCAATCAGCCCCAGCATTTT. Protein product: CASSQGTGGNQPQHF. The chain couples TRBV5-5 to TRBJ1-5, with 10 bases lining up with TRBD1. After removal of 4 bases from V and 2 bases from J, the junction contained 3 bases not matched to a gene. CDR3 length: 15 residues. CDR1 is SGHKS, CDR2 YYEKEE, per germline (reference sequence). The variable domain in full, completed from reference TRBV5-5 and TRBJ1-5, reads DAGVTQSPTHLIKTRGQQVTLRCSPISGHKSVSWYQQVLGQGPQFIFQYYEKEERGRGNFPDRFSARQFPNYSSELNVNALLLGDSALYLCASSQGTGGNQPQHFGDGTRLSIL.

The CDR3, as DNA: TGTGCCAGCAGCGACTTATACAATGAGCAGTTCTTC. Translation: CASSDLYNEQFF. The genes are TRBV5-5 and TRBJ2-1; D gene ambiguous. Germline V gene lookup returns CDR1 SGHKS and CDR2 YYEKEE (reference sequence). This CDR3 contains 12 residues. Trimming shortened V by 4 bases and J by 4 bases, and 6 bases separated the two germline ends.

This clone was seen a single time. The chain combines TRBV30 with TRBJ1-2; D perhaps matches TRBD1 (5 bases). V lost 0 bases, J lost 6 bases, and 20 bases lay in between. The CDR3 loop spans 16 amino acids. CDR1 GTSNPN and CDR2 SVGIG come from the germline V gene (reference sequence). Here the CDR3 DNA reads TGTGCCTGGAGTGTATGGGGCAGGGTGAAGAAAAATGGCTACACCTTC. This codes for CAWSVWGRVKKNGYTF.

The V and J genes are TRBV10-1 and TRBJ2-2, with D unresolved. Germline CDR1 is WNHNN and CDR2 is SYGVQD (reference sequence). Trimming removed 6 bases from V and 2 bases from J, with 10 bases in between. CDR3 size: 14 residues. CDR3 region: CASRSTKNTGELFF. The CDR3 nucleotides are TGCGCCAGCAGGTCCACTAAAAACACCGGGGAGCTGTTTTTT.

This chain joins TRBV18 and TRBJ2-7, with D uncertain. V lost 2 bases, J lost 0 bases, and 8 bases lay in between. Germline-derived CDR1 and CDR2 are KGHSH and LQKENI. CDR3 length: 14 residues. CDR3 nucleotide sequence: TGTGCCAGCTCACCAGGGCAAAGCTCCTACGAGCAGTACTTC. Its protein is CASSPGQSSYEQYF.